These T cell receptor beta chains were read from a single sample in a study of OX40 agonist ivuxolimab in advanced cancers. Data came from immunoSEQ multiplex PCR; TCRdb stores just in-frame clones and leaves some out. Of tens of thousands of clones in the sample, approximately 90% are singletons; the top ten hold about a tenth. Sequencing used CD4+ or CD8+ T cells sorted from blood, obtained in a trial of the OX40 agonist ivuxolimab. These receptors were obtained from an adult with an advanced solid tumor such as melanoma, head and neck, liver or kidney cancer. The CDR3 runs from the conserved cysteine through the conserved F or W. The order of the fields is D gene, clone size, V gene, J gene, CDR3 DNA, CDR3 protein. A D gene is named only where the DNA matches it firmly. Rows may omit the clone size; those that give it use once, few, many or a size class.

>-|-|TRBV7-9|TRBJ2-7
TGTGCCAGCAGCGGAGCAGGGAGTAAGTCCTACGAGCAGTACTTC
CASSGAGSKSYEQYF
>-|-|TRBV6-1|TRBJ1-5
TGTGCCAGCAGTGAAGCCATTAGCCCCCAGCATTTT
CASSEAISPQHF
>-|once|TRBV6-5|TRBJ2-2
TGTGCCAGCAGCTCCCGCGGGGAGCTGTTTTTT
CASSSRGELFF
>-|-|TRBV30|TRBJ1-1
TGTGCCTGGAGCCGTAAGGAGGCGGAGAACACTGAAGCTTTCTTT
CAWSRKEAENTEAFF
>TRBD1|-|TRBV9|TRBJ2-3
TGTGCCAGCAGCGGAGGACAGGCCTCTGGCACAGATACGCAGTATTTT
CASSGGQASGTDTQYF
>TRBD1|-|TRBV10-3|TRBJ2-7
TGTGCCATCAGCCTGGGACAGTCCTACGAGCAGTACTTC
CAISLGQSYEQYF
>TRBD2|-|TRBV7-8|TRBJ2-7
TGTGCCAGCAGCTCTCGGACTAGCGGGGCCTACGAGCAGTACTTC
CASSSRTSGAYEQYF
>-|-|TRBV6-5|TRBJ2-3
TGTGCCAGCAGTTACGGGACGTCACGAGATACGCAGTATTTT
CASSYGTSRDTQYF
>-|few|TRBV27|TRBJ2-5
TGTGCCAGCAGTTTATGGGGCAGGGAAGAGACCCAGTACTTC
CASSLWGREETQYF
>TRBD2|-|TRBV28|TRBJ2-3
TGTGCCAGCAGTCTGAGGACTAGCGGGAGTTATACGCAGTATTTT
CASSLRTSGSYTQYF
>TRBD1|-|TRBV4-1|TRBJ2-4
TGCGCCAGCAGCCAAGATTGGTCAGGGGGAGTGTTAGCCAAAAACATTCAGTACTTC
CASSQDWSGGVLAKNIQYF
>-|-|TRBV30|TRBJ2-1
TGTGCCGTACGGTCGTGGAGGGGAACCTACAATGAGCAGTTCTTC
CAVRSWRGTYNEQFF
>-|-|TRBV5-4|TRBJ2-5
TGTGCCAGCAGCTTGCCTAGCGAACAGAACCAGTACTTC
CASSLPSEQNQYF
>-|-|TRBV6-5|TRBJ1-1
TGTGCCAGCAGTTACTCAGGGGCTGAAGCTTTCTTT
CASSYSGAEAFF
>-|-|TRBV21-1|TRBJ2-7
TGTGCCAGCAGCAGAGGGCCCCCTGCGGGGACTAGCTACGAGCAGTACTTC
CASSRGPPAGTSYEQYF
>TRBD1|-|TRBV27|TRBJ2-1
TGTGCCAGCAGAAGACAGGGGAATGAGCAGTTCTTC
CASRRQGNEQFF
>TRBD2|-|TRBV2|TRBJ2-7
TGTGCCAGCAGTGCCTTCCTAGCGGGGTACGAGCAGTACTTC
CASSAFLAGYEQYF
>-|-|TRBV19|TRBJ1-1
TGTGCCAGTAGTATGGTCGAAGGCACTGAAGCTTTCTTT
CASSMVEGTEAFF
>-|-|TRBV7-9|TRBJ2-5
TGTGCCAGCAGCTCAGACTCAAAAGAGACCCAGTACTTC
CASSSDSKETQYF
>TRBD2|-|TRBV18|TRBJ2-7
TGTGCCAGCTCACCACCGACTAGCCACCGCTCCTACGAGCAGTACTTC
CASSPPTSHRSYEQYF
>TRBD2|-|TRBV19|TRBJ2-1
TGTGCCAGTAGTATCAGGGCGGGAGGAGGAGAGCAGTTCTTC
CASSIRAGGGEQFF
>TRBD1|few|TRBV9|TRBJ1-1
TGTGCCAGCAGCGAGGGGGACAGGGGGTACACTGAAGCTTTCTTT
CASSEGDRGYTEAFF
>-|-|TRBV13|TRBJ2-7
TGTGCCAGCAGCTTAGCGGAGGGTTACGAGCAGTACTTC
CASSLAEGYEQYF
>-|-|TRBV30|TRBJ1-1
TGTGCCTGGAGTGGTACGGGACGCGAAGCTTTCTTT
CAWSGTGREAFF
>TRBD2|-|TRBV9|TRBJ2-7
TGTGCCAGCAGCGTAGAAGGGAGGGTCTACGAGCAGTACTTC
CASSVEGRVYEQYF
>TRBD1|-|TRBV19|TRBJ1-3
TGTGCCAGTAGTATCAGGGGGTATGGAAACACCATATATTTT
CASSIRGYGNTIYF
>TRBD1|-|TRBV4-2|TRBJ2-1
TGTGCCAGCAGGGCCTCCGGGACAGTATACAATGAGCAGTTCTTC
CASRASGTVYNEQFF
>-|once|TRBV27|TRBJ2-5
TGTGCCAGCAAATTAAGGGGGTACCAAGAGACCCAGTACTTC
CASKLRGYQETQYF
>-|-|TRBV10-3|TRBJ1-1
TGTGCCATCAAACCGGGCTCAGAAAACACTGAAGCTTTCTTT
CAIKPGSENTEAFF
>-|-|TRBV6-5|TRBJ2-2
TGTGCCAGCAGTTACGGTGCCGGGGAGCTGTTTTTT
CASSYGAGELFF
>-|-|TRBV5-4|TRBJ1-2
TGTGCCAGCAGCATGGGGTTAGATGGCTACACCTTC
CASSMGLDGYTF
>-|once|TRBV7-9|TRBJ1-5
TGTGCCAGCAGCTCATCCGGTGGCAGTTTCAATCAGCCCCAGCATTTT
CASSSSGGSFNQPQHF